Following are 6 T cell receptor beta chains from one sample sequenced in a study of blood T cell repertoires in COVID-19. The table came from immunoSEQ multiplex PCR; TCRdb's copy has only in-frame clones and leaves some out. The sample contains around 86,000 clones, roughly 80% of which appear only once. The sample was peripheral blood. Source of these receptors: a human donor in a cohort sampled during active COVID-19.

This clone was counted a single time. As DNA, the CDR3 is TGTGCCAGCGGGAGTTCCTACAATGAGCAGTTCTTC. This translates into CASGSSYNEQFF. This chain links TRBV12-3 or TRBV12-4 with TRBJ2-1, with D maybe TRBD2 (5 bases). The CDR3 is 12 residues long. The V end lost 8 bases, the J end lost 1 base, and 6 bases lay between the germline ends.

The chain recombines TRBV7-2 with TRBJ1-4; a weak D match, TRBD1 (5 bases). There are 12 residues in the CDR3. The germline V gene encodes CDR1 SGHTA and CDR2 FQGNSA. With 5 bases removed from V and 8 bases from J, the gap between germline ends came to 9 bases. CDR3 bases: TGTGCCAGCAGCCTCCGGGGGGAAAAACTGTTTTTT. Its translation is CASSLRGEKLFF.

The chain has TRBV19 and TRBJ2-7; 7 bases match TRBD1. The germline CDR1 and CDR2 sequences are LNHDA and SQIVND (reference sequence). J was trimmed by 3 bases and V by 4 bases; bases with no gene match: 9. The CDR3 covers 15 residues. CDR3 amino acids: CASSRTGALDYEQYF. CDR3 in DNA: TGTGCCAGTAGTAGAACAGGGGCCCTGGACTACGAGCAGTACTTC.

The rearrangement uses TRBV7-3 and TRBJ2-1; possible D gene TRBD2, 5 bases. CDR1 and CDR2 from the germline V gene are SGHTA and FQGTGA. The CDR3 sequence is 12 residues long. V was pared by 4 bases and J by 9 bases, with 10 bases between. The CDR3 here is CASSYSGGEQFF. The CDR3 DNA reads TGTGCCAGCAGCTACAGCGGAGGTGAGCAGTTCTTC.

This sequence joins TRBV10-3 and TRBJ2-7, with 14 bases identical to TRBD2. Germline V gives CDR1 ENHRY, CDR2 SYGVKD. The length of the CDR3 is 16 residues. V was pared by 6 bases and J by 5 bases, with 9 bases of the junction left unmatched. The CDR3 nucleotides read TGTGCCATCAGCCCCGGGACTAGCGGGGGAGAAAACGAGCAGTACTTC. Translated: CAISPGTSGGENEQYF.

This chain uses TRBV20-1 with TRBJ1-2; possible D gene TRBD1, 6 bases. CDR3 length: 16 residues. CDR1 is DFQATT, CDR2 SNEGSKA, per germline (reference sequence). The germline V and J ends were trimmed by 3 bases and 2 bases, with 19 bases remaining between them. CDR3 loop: CSASFFSVGGNYGYTF. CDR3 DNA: TGCAGTGCTAGTTTTTTTTCCGTAGGGGGAAACTATGGCTACACCTTC.